This passage covers 32 T cell receptor beta chains from one sample sequenced in a study of blood T cell repertoires in COVID-19. Libraries were prepared by immunoSEQ multiplex PCR; TCRdb keeps only in-frame clonotypes and omits some of them. The sample holds some 190,000 clones; 80% are singletons and the top ten take about 15%. What was sequenced was PBMCs or T cells enriched from blood (not recorded which). The receptor source for this set is a man aged 55 to 70 who had been exposed to COVID-19.

To note about this clone: Different DNA sequences within this sample yield the same CDR3. The chain has TRBV9 and TRBJ1-5; D might be TRBD1 (5 bases). Trimming cost V 0 bases and J 6 bases, with 13 bases left between them. The germline V gene encodes CDR1 SGDLS and CDR2 YYNGEE. This CDR3 spans 15 amino acids. The CDR3 sequence: CASSVAGQGGQPQHF. CDR3 nucleotides: TGTGCCAGCAGCGTAGCTGGGCAGGGCGGTCAGCCCCAGCATTTT.

The gene calls are TRBV6-5 and TRBJ1-2; 9 bases are a match to TRBD1. V shed 5 bases, J shed 12 bases, and the junction held 10 bases outside the gene matches. The CDR3 runs 13 residues. From germline, CDR1 is MNHEY and CDR2 SVGAGI. CDR3: CASSQSWDRENTF. In DNA form, the CDR3 reads TGTGCCAGCAGTCAAAGCTGGGACAGGGAAAACACCTTC.

This clone appeared a few times. The chain links TRBV6-5 to TRBJ1-1; D gene uncertain. Germline CDR1 is MNHEY and CDR2 is SVGAGI. This CDR3 has 14 residues. V lost 2 bases, J lost 3 bases, and 10 bases lay in between. CDR3 sequence reads: CASSYEGRDTEAFF. The CDR3 bases are TGTGCCAGCAGTTACGAGGGTAGAGACACTGAAGCTTTCTTT.

This chain joins TRBV27 and TRBJ1-3, with 8 bases fitting TRBD1. The trim removed 5 bases at V and 1 base at J, leaving 4 bases unmatched. Per germline, CDR1 MNHEY and CDR2 SMNVEV (reference sequence). The CDR3 spans 15 residues. Here the CDR3 reads CASSQRQGSGNTIYF. In DNA, the CDR3 is TGTGCCAGCAGTCAAAGACAGGGGTCTGGAAACACCATATATTTT.

This clone appeared a single time. The genes are TRBV24-1 and TRBJ2-7; D ambiguous. Germline V gene data show CDR1 as KGHDR and CDR2 as SFDVKD. With 3 bases removed from V and 3 bases from J, the gap between germline ends came to 8 bases. This CDR3 is 13 amino acids long. The CDR3 region has the DNA TGTGCCACCAGTGATATTCGGAGCTACGAGCAGTACTTC. This encodes CATSDIRSYEQYF.

This sequence joins TRBV28 and TRBJ1-4; 9 nucleotides match TRBD1. The ends lost 6 bases at V and 5 bases at J; junction bases unmatched: 4. The CDR3 is made up of 14 amino acids. The germline V gene has CDR1 MDHEN and CDR2 SYDVKM. The CDR3 nucleotides are TGTGCCAGCAGCAACAGGGGGCTCAATGAAAAACTGTTTTTT. Encoded protein: CASSNRGLNEKLFF.

Here the CDR3 DNA reads TGCGCCAGCAGTTCCAACAGGGCTATGACTGAAGCTTTCTTT. This codes for CASSSNRAMTEAFF. This rearrangement joins TRBV10-2 to TRBJ1-1; D perhaps matches TRBD1 (6 bases). The CDR3 has 14 residues. The V and J ends lost 5 bases and 5 bases respectively, with 15 bases between them. The germline CDR1 and CDR2 sequences are WSHSY and SAAADI.

The CDR3 nucleotides are TGTGCCTGGAGTGTACAGGGTAATCAGCCCCAGCATTTT. Translation: CAWSVQGNQPQHF. The chain couples TRBV30 to TRBJ1-5, with D perhaps TRBD1 (6 bases). Per the germline V gene, CDR1 is GTSNPN and CDR2 is SVGIG (reference sequence). The V and J ends lost 0 bases and 4 bases respectively, with 7 bases between them. The CDR3 covers 13 residues.

This CDR3 is CASSLTGTGGAGTEAFF. CDR3 bases: TGTGCCAGCAGCTTAACGGGGACAGGGGGCGCAGGCACTGAAGCTTTCTTT. The chain combines TRBV7-3 with TRBJ1-1, with 12 bases matching TRBD1. With 0 bases clipped from V and 4 bases from J, the junction kept 6 bases outside the gene matches. The CDR3 loop spans 17 amino acids. In germline, CDR1 is SGHTA, CDR2 FQGTGA.

The chain links TRBV7-6 to TRBJ2-7; the match to TRBD2 covers 11 bases. Germline V CDR1 and CDR2: SGHVS, FNYEAQ. CDR3 length: 16 amino acids. V trimming: 1 base; J trimming: 0 bases; junction bases outside the gene matches: 2. In DNA, the CDR3 is TGTGCCAGCAGCTTAGGGCTAGCGGGAGGCTCCTACGAGCAGTACTTC. Protein sequence: CASSLGLAGGSYEQYF.

The V gene is TRBV7-9, the J gene TRBJ2-3; 12 nucleotides agree with TRBD2. V lost 5 bases, J lost 4 bases, and 16 bases stayed unmatched. Per germline, CDR1 SEHNR and CDR2 FQNEAQ (reference sequence). The CDR3 spans 19 residues. The CDR3 sequence: CASSRPAVRLAGAADTQYF. The CDR3 DNA is TGTGCCAGCAGCCGACCCGCCGTCAGACTAGCGGGGGCCGCAGATACGCAGTATTTT.

This sequence joins TRBV27 and TRBJ1-5; 9 bases agree with TRBD1. Germline V gene sequence: CDR1 MNHEY, CDR2 SMNVEV (reference sequence). The CDR3 loop spans 14 amino acids. The V and J ends lost 2 bases and 7 bases, in that order; junction bases with no gene match: 3. CDR3 nucleotide sequence: TGTGCCAGCAGTTTAGGGGACAGGGTACAGCCCCAGCATTTT. Its protein product is CASSLGDRVQPQHF.

The J gene is TRBJ2-7, the V gene TRBV29-1; D uncertain. The CDR3 runs to 12 residues. Trimming took off 2 bases at V and 5 bases at J, with 10 bases between the two ends. Per germline, CDR1 SQVTM and CDR2 ANQGSEA. The CDR3 loop is CSVETGPNEQYF. The CDR3 bases are TGCAGCGTTGAAACCGGTCCCAACGAGCAGTACTTC.

The V call is TRBV6-1, the J call TRBJ1-2, with 8 bases that match TRBD1. CDR3 length equals 16 residues. The germline CDR1 and CDR2 sequences are MNHNS and SASEGT. Unmatched junction bases numbered 6, after V lost 3 bases and J lost 0 bases. The CDR3 sequence: CASSEGRGRTNYGYTF. The CDR3 bases are TGTGCCAGCAGTGAGGGCAGGGGGCGAACTAACTATGGCTACACCTTC.

J is TRBJ2-5 and V is TRBV12-3 or TRBV12-4; maybe TRBD2 (5 bases). The CDR3 loop spans 12 amino acids. Trimming pared 10 bases from V and 2 bases from J, leaving 11 bases between. The CDR3 nucleotides read TGTGCCATCAGACGGGGACAAGAGACCCAGTACTTC. It encodes CAIRRGQETQYF.

This clone was counted a single time. In nucleotides, the CDR3 is TGTGCCTGGAGTGTCCCGACCGACAGGCGCCTCCACTTT. Encoded protein: CAWSVPTDRRLHF. The chain couples TRBV30 to TRBJ1-6; D perhaps matches TRBD1 (6 bases). This CDR3 comprises 13 residues. Germline loops: CDR1 GTSNPN, CDR2 SVGIG (reference sequence). Deletions cut 0 bases from V and 15 bases from J, with 15 bases between.

This clone was counted ten times or more. The chain combines TRBV12-3 or TRBV12-4 with TRBJ2-1; D perhaps matches TRBD1 (5 bases). The CDR3 totals 13 residues. V was cut by 2 bases and J by 7 bases, with 9 bases left in between. The CDR3 loop reads CASSLNRWNEQFF. The CDR3, as DNA: TGTGCCAGCAGTTTAAACAGGTGGAATGAGCAGTTCTTC.

This chain links TRBV30 with TRBJ1-1; weak D call: TRBD1 (6 bases). The CDR3 extends over 12 amino acids. Germline CDR1 is GTSNPN and CDR2 is SVGIG (reference sequence). Trimming shortened V by 1 base and J by 6 bases, and 9 bases separated the two germline ends. Here the CDR3 DNA reads TGTGCCTGGAGTGGGGACACCCCTGAAGCTTTCTTT. The encoded protein is CAWSGDTPEAFF.

This clone was seen more than once but under ten times. The V call is TRBV10-1, the J call TRBJ1-2; D might be TRBD1 (6 bases). Germline CDR1 reads WNHNN; CDR2 reads SYGVQD (reference sequence). Trimming cost V 10 bases and J 8 bases, with 17 bases left between them. This CDR3 region has 12 residues. The CDR3 DNA follows: TGCGCCAACGTCGGGGGGCCCGTAGGCTACACCTTC. Encoded protein: CANVGGPVGYTF.

This clone has a count of ten or more. The chain joins TRBV29-1 to TRBJ1-5; D is uncertain. The CDR3 spans 13 residues. The V end lost 1 base, the J end lost 7 bases, and 11 bases lay between the germline ends. Germline lookup yields CDR1 SQVTM and CDR2 ANQGSEA. CDR3: CSVEGGIGQPQHF. CDR3 coding DNA: TGCAGCGTTGAAGGCGGGATAGGACAGCCCCAGCATTTT.

This chain links TRBV7-2 with TRBJ2-2; 11 nucleotides match TRBD2. The CDR3 has 16 residues. The junction had 9 bases not matched to a gene; V was cut back by 5 bases and J by 7 bases. Germline V gene lookup returns CDR1 SGHTA and CDR2 FQGNSA. CDR3 nucleotide sequence: TGTGCCAGCAGCCCTGGGGCTAGCGGGAGGAACGGGGAGCTGTTTTTT. Amino acids: CASSPGASGRNGELFF.

This clone was detected a few times. Other DNA sequences in the same sample also yield this CDR3. The V gene is TRBV19, the J gene TRBJ1-1, with D maybe TRBD1 (5 bases). This CDR3 has 13 amino acids. V was trimmed by 3 bases and J by 3 bases, leaving 8 bases between them. Germline CDR1 and CDR2: LNHDA and SQIVND (reference sequence). The CDR3 DNA reads as TGTGCCAGTAGTATGCAGGGTGACACTGAAGCTTTCTTT. Encoded protein: CASSMQGDTEAFF.

The V call is TRBV5-4, the J call TRBJ2-7; a weak D match, TRBD1 (5 bases). Germline lookup yields CDR1 SGHNT and CDR2 YYREEE (reference sequence). The CDR3 runs to 15 residues. V was trimmed by 4 bases and J by 0 bases, leaving 14 bases between them. The CDR3 bases are TGTGCCAGCAGCCCTTTACAGGAGATCTCCTACGAGCAGTACTTC. Protein sequence: CASSPLQEISYEQYF.

V usage is TRBV7-9 and J usage is TRBJ1-1; D not certain. V lost 5 bases and J 1 base, leaving 20 bases between the germline ends. The CDR3 is 17 residues long. The germline CDR1 and CDR2 sequences are SEHNR and FQNEAQ (reference sequence). The CDR3 region has the DNA TGTGCCAGCAGCAATCTAGGCGGGATTGGGGAGAACACTGAAGCTTTCTTT. It translates to CASSNLGGIGENTEAFF.

This chain links TRBV6-1 with TRBJ1-1, with D tentatively TRBD1 (5 bases). Germline CDR1 reads MNHNS; CDR2 reads SASEGT. V was pared by 1 base and J by 4 bases, with 7 bases between. This CDR3 region has 13 residues. The CDR3 spells CASSEVGGTEAFF. CDR3 in DNA: TGTGCCAGCAGTGAAGTCGGGGGCACTGAAGCTTTCTTT.

This sequence joins TRBV6-5 and TRBJ2-1, with 9 bases that match TRBD1. V was pared by 0 bases and J by 7 bases, with 4 bases of the junction left unmatched. CDR3 length: 15 residues. Germline CDR1 is MNHEY and CDR2 is SVGAGI. CDR3 protein: CASSYSTGGRNEQFF. The CDR3 bases are TGTGCCAGCAGTTACTCGACAGGGGGTCGGAATGAGCAGTTCTTC.

This rearrangement joins TRBV24-1 to TRBJ1-5; TRBD1 might be the D (5 bases). Germline-derived CDR1 and CDR2 are KGHDR and SFDVKD. V dropped 4 bases and J dropped 4 bases, with 7 bases sitting between them. This CDR3 has 13 residues. CDR3 region: CATSERQNQPQHF. The DNA for the CDR3 is TGTGCCACCAGTGAACGACAGAATCAGCCCCAGCATTTT.

The J gene is TRBJ1-2, the V gene TRBV5-4; 10 nucleotides match TRBD1. The V segment lost 4 bases and the J segment 7 bases; nucleotides outside the gene matches: 13. The germline CDR1 and CDR2 sequences are SGHNT and YYREEE (reference sequence). CDR3 length: 16 amino acids. DNA for the CDR3: TGTGCCAGCAGCCAGATTTCCGGGACAGGGGCAGGTGGCTACACCTTC. Its translation is CASSQISGTGAGGYTF. Based on the CDR3 plus reference TRBV5-4 and TRBJ1-2, the full variable domain is ETGVTQSPTHLIKTRGQQVTLRCSSQSGHNTVSWYQQALGQGPQFIFQYYREEENGRGNFPPRFSGLQFPNYSSELNVNALELDDSALYLCASSQISGTGAGGYTFGSGTRLTVV.

V and J are TRBV10-3 and TRBJ2-7; tentative D call: TRBD2 (5 bases). V was trimmed by 7 bases and J by 5 bases, leaving 12 bases between them. CDR1 is ENHRY and CDR2 is SYGVKD in the germline V gene. The CDR3 sequence is 12 residues long. CDR3 in amino acids: CAIKKEVHEQYF. CDR3 nucleotide sequence: TGTGCCATCAAGAAGGAGGTTCACGAGCAGTACTTC.

V is TRBV11-2 and J is TRBJ1-5, with 7 bases lining up with TRBD1. The CDR3 has 15 amino acids. Trimming cost V 0 bases and J 6 bases; bases outside gene matches: 5. Germline V gene data show CDR1 as SGHAT and CDR2 as FQNNGV. The CDR3 sequence is CASSLDGDSTQPQHF. CDR3 coding DNA: TGTGCCAGCAGCTTAGATGGGGACAGTACTCAGCCCCAGCATTTT.

The chain employs TRBV29-1 and TRBJ1-2, with D hard to call. V lost 0 bases to trimming and J lost 4 bases, with 15 bases between them. Germline V gene data show CDR1 as SQVTM and CDR2 as ANQGSEA. The CDR3 sequence is 15 residues long. The CDR3 coding sequence is TGCAGCGTTGAAGATCGTCGCAGAACCTTCTATGGCTACACCTTC. This gives the protein CSVEDRRRTFYGYTF.

The chain recombines TRBV30 with TRBJ1-4; 9 positions match TRBD1. With 4 bases clipped from V and 7 bases from J, the junction kept 4 bases outside the gene matches. This CDR3 spans 13 amino acids. Looked up from germline, CDR1 is GTSNPN and CDR2 is SVGIG (reference sequence). The CDR3 is CAWKDRGSEKLFF. The CDR3 coding sequence is TGTGCCTGGAAGGACAGGGGTTCTGAAAAACTGTTTTTT.